This TCR beta chain was sequenced for a study of blood T cell repertoires in COVID-19. The wider study: Samples representing acute and convalescent COVID-19 were sourced from the United States, Italy and Spain. Sample material is recorded as cDNA or gDNA derived from T cells, B-cell-depleted T cells, or PBMCs.

In germline, CDR1 is LGHNA, CDR2 YNFKEQ. V gave up 4 bases and J gave up 3 bases, with 13 bases separating them. The CDR3 contains 14 residues. Per the study methods: Reference gene primer amplification gave nucleated cell count estimates. Assay: immunoSEQ multiplex PCR; the TCRdb copy retains only in-frame clones and omits some. The V and J calls and the clone size are those of that table, but D and trimming were determined from the DNA. The data contain 120,000 to 150,000 clones, 88% of them singletons. This rearrangement joins TRBV4-2 to TRBJ2-7; D remains ambiguous. The clonotype was recovered from a woman aged 60-75 years with acute or convalescent COVID-19. The sample comprised peripheral blood. CDR3: CASSREPGGYEQYF. The DNA of the CDR3 is TGTGCCAGCAGCCGCGAGCCTGGCGGCTACGAGCAGTACTTC.